Listed below are T cell receptor beta chains from one sample, sequenced in a study of blood T cell repertoires in COVID-19. Here immunoSEQ multiplex PCR was the method, and the copy in TCRdb shows in-frame clones only, minus some. This table holds 280,000 or so clones, 87% found once. Source material: PBMCs or T cells enriched from blood (not recorded which). The source is a woman aged 40 to 50 who had recovered from COVID-19. Each CDR3 is given with its conserved first and last residue. Clone sizes are given selectively: once, few, many, or a class where the clone is expanded.

j_gene,v_gene,abundance,CDR3aa
TRBJ1-5,TRBV7-2,-,CASSLGVPGQPQHF
TRBJ2-3,TRBV7-2,-,CASSSQGSIDTQYF
TRBJ2-1,TRBV7-3,many,CASSVLTTNEQFF
TRBJ2-5,TRBV7-8,-,CASSPRGGTQYF
TRBJ1-3,TRBV7-3,-,CASSYPTTGPSTIYF
TRBJ2-7,TRBV5-1,-,CASSARDRGGEQYF
TRBJ2-1,TRBV29-1,-,CSVGGGAYNEQFF
TRBJ1-4,TRBV27,few,CASSPHRAGINEKLFF
TRBJ2-1,TRBV23-1,-,CASTPGDREIPGTKHNEQFF
TRBJ1-2,TRBV12-3/TRBV12-4,-,CASSTVFAGYTF
TRBJ2-7,TRBV6-2/TRBV6-3,once,CASSLAGISYEQYF
TRBJ2-5,TRBV27,-,CASSSPGGLEEWETQYF
TRBJ1-1,TRBV6-2/TRBV6-3,few,CASSPETVLITEAFF
TRBJ2-4,TRBV19,-,CASNLGGGNIQYF
TRBJ2-5,TRBV3-1/TRBV3-2,-,CASSDPGGEETQYF
TRBJ2-1,TRBV4-2,-,CASSQEGGSWGFF
TRBJ2-7,TRBV27,-,CASRGWTSGAPREQYF
TRBJ2-1,TRBV4-3,-,CASSHLAGGRGSYNEQFF
TRBJ1-4,TRBV4-2,-,CASSQGQGADEKLFF
TRBJ1-2,TRBV7-2,-,CASSLGQGRANYGYTF
TRBJ1-1,TRBV18,-,CASSPTPTEAFF
TRBJ2-7,TRBV4-3,-,CASSPNLGTSSYEQYF
TRBJ1-2,TRBV28,-,CASLGGGNYGYTF
TRBJ2-7,TRBV12-3/TRBV12-4,-,CASSLQGRYEQYF
TRBJ1-5,TRBV19,-,CASSIERGTGRHF
TRBJ2-1,TRBV7-2,-,CASSLGLARLGEQFF
TRBJ2-5,TRBV28,-,CASSQPTDRIQETQYF
TRBJ1-1,TRBV6-5,few,CASKMTENTEAFF
TRBJ1-2,TRBV19,-,CASSRTPGQGSLYGYTF
TRBJ2-2,TRBV7-2,-,CASSLDGRLDTGELFF
TRBJ2-2,TRBV9,-,CASSVERSRAGELFF
TRBJ1-6,TRBV11-3,-,CASSTGQGGSLHF
TRBJ1-2,TRBV29-1,once,CSAYDRGSGYTF
TRBJ2-6,TRBV4-3,medium-sized,CASSQDRVSGANVLTF